The entry below gives a single T cell receptor (beta chain) sequence along with its context. TCRdb keeps only in-frame clones here, not all; method: immunoSEQ multiplex PCR. Seen here are 400,000 to 450,000 clones, over 75% observed once, and the top ten hold 5% to 7%. The germline V gene has CDR1 MNHEY and CDR2 SMNVEV (reference sequence). The trim removed 1 base at V and 6 bases at J, leaving 3 bases unmatched. There are 14 residues in the CDR3. This record comes from a study of control samples from healthy donors and cancer patients. The V call is TRBV27, the J call TRBJ2-1; TRBD2 matches at 7 bases. The clonotype comes from a middle-aged man with head and neck cancer. Sequenced input: PBMCs. DNA for the CDR3: TGTGCCAGCAGTTTATGGCCTAGCGGCAATGAGCAGTTCTTC. This translates into CASSLWPSGNEQFF.